This T cell receptor (beta chain) was captured by sequencing in a study of human T cells and chemical hapten exposure (dated by TCRdb to about 2021). General notes on the study: For sensitization, 2% DPC in acetone was applied to a 2 cm by 2 cm area of upper inner arm skin. Throughout the approximately 24-week study period, patients were also given weekly therapeutic DPC doses on the scalp. Patch testing on the upper back used Finn chambers containing 0.01% DPC, with scoring done after 6 days according to International Contact Dermatitis Research Group standards. Alopecia areata with under or over 50% scalp involvement, alopecia totalis and alopecia universalis were represented in the patient cohort, which was mostly female. Libraries were pooled for sequencing, and per-sample TCR yields varied mainly because of small differences in library volumes within the pool. Peripheral blood TCR repertoire changes were tracked in vivo in alopecia patients during primary and secondary sensitization to the hapten diphenylcyclopropenone (DPC). Blood was sampled from patients pre-sensitization (week 0) and at 2, 6 and about 24 weeks after DPC sensitization. Approximately 28 alopecia patients gave blood for TCR sequencing at one to four time points (pre-sensitization, 2, 6 and 24 weeks).

V sheds 3 bases and J sheds 5 bases, leaving 11 bases between their ends. The CDR3 measures 14 amino acids from cysteine to phenylalanine. Only CDR3 DNA is held: 42 bases, read in frame from base 1. This clonotype has just a few counts. This receptor's antigen is unknown. Base qualities are not recorded, but no much larger clone differs from it by a single base. The meaning of the sample's time point label: patch test 3, about 24 weeks after DPC sensitization. Sample treatment or condition, as interpreted from the label and publication: therapeutic diphenylcyclopropenone sensitization with weekly scalp DPC. At each patch-test visit, blood was drawn before the patch test was applied. Patients were eligible if aged 18 to 70, diagnosed with alopecia and judged suitable for DPC therapy, and pregnant patients were excluded. Total RNA was isolated from unfractionated whole blood collected in Tempus Blood RNA tubes.

Libraries were constructed by RACE. The sample was run on a NextSeq 500. During library preparation, unique molecular identifiers were attached to individual cDNA molecules so that TCRs could be counted quantitatively and reproducibly. For every blood RNA sample, sequencing covered both the TCR alpha and TCR beta chains. Under the source paper's analysis protocol: The median number of TCRs per sample was some 100,000, ranging from roughly 20,000 to 700,000. The Decombinator software suite was used to annotate the V, J and CDR3 of the TCR reads. For the PS versus PT1 abundance plots, all samples were subsampled to the same number of TCRs (28,000). TCRs were defined as expanded if absent before sensitization and observed at least eight times at the 2-week time point. TCRdb applied fastp at Q25 and MiXCR to the public reads, then kept only in-frame beta chains. For every CDR3 protein sequence, its rows merge into one entry that carries the most common genes and DNA. These V and J calls originate from TCRdb's pipeline instead of the authors' own analysis. The sample table holds some 62,000 distinct CDR3 sequences, of which 11% were seen once. The top ten clonotypes cover about 2% of the sample.

What the work shows at the level of the full study, not this receptor alone: No change with DPC sensitization was found in the number of TCRs above 1 in 1000 frequency, and no evidence of global repertoire structure alterations was found. Repeated subsampling changed both the strength of the expansion versus patch-test correlation and the threshold at which that correlation became significant. All patients had alopecia, a presumed autoimmune disease, so their immune response might differ from that of healthy individuals. Significantly more large CDR3 similarity clusters were formed by expanded TCRs than by pre-sensitization or healthy control sets, consistent with antigen-driven responses. A positive correlation was found between the number of PT1 expanded TCRs and patch test score, with significance reached at thresholds 8, 16 and 32 but not 4.

Here the chain combines TRBV12-3 or TRBV12-4 and TRBJ2-1; the D segment might be TRBD1 or TRBD2, since each matches 5 bases. The starting material was whole blood, obtained in connection with sensitization to the hapten diphenylcyclopropenone (DPC). This TCR was sampled from a woman in her thirties with alopecia areata. Some clones in this sample may be carry-over from other donors' samples. The CDR3 amino acid sequence is: CASSLWDQNNEQFF. In nucleotides, the sequence is TGTGCCAGCAGTTTGTGGGACCAGAACAATGAGCAGTTCTTC.